This entry lists 23 T cell receptor beta chains sequenced from one sample in a study of radiotherapy plus CTLA-4 blockade in lung cancer. Profiling relied on immunoSEQ multiplex PCR, and the TCRdb table lists in-frame clones only, not all of them. The sample consists of over 85,000 clones, 70% to 90% of them appearing once. The sample was peripheral blood, taken from a patient treated with radiotherapy plus ipilimumab. The receptors were sampled from a human donor with non-small cell lung cancer that progressed on radiotherapy plus ipilimumab.

This clone has more than one count but fewer than ten. The chain employs TRBV19 and TRBJ2-7, with TRBD2 identical over 8 bases. Germline assignment: CDR1 LNHDA and CDR2 SQIVND (reference sequence). V lost 5 bases to trimming and J lost 0 bases; unmatched junction nucleotides: 6. The CDR3 is 15 residues long. The CDR3 DNA follows: TGTGCCAGTAGTGTACTAGCGGCGGACTCCTACGAGCAGTACTTC. This codes for CASSVLAADSYEQYF.

The rearrangement joins TRBV7-3 to TRBJ1-1; no clear D gene. The CDR3 has 13 residues. The germline V gene encodes CDR1 SGHTA and CDR2 FQGTGA. Trimming left V 2 bases short and J 4 bases short, with 8 bases between. The CDR3 sequence: CASSLSLGTEAFF. In DNA form, the CDR3 reads TGTGCCAGCAGCTTATCCCTAGGCACTGAAGCTTTCTTT.

The chain employs TRBV6-1 and TRBJ1-4; 7 bases agree with TRBD1. Losses at the gene ends were 2 bases for V and 7 bases for J; bases not matched to a gene: 13. Per the germline V gene, CDR1 is MNHNS and CDR2 is SASEGT. The CDR3 totals 17 residues. CDR3 sequence (DNA): TGTGCCAGCAGTGAAAAAGGGGGCGCGTCTATCGGTGAAAAACTGTTTTTT. This gives the protein CASSEKGGASIGEKLFF.

This chain connects TRBV5-1 to TRBJ2-3; 11 bases match TRBD2. The CDR3 runs 17 residues. V was pared by 4 bases and J by 2 bases, with 9 bases of the junction left unmatched. Germline-derived CDR1 and CDR2 are SGHRS and YFSETQ. The CDR3 bases are TGCGCCAGCAGCCCCCTCCGACTAGCGGGACCCACAGATACGCAGTATTTT. The encoded protein is CASSPLRLAGPTDTQYF.

Only one count was recorded for this clone. V and J are TRBV6-1 and TRBJ1-3; D uncertain. This CDR3 region has 16 residues. V was clipped by 4 bases and J by 0 bases, with 13 bases between them. Germline loops: CDR1 MNHNS, CDR2 SASEGT. The chain's CDR3 is CASSVRTARSGNTIYF. Written as DNA, the CDR3 is TGTGCCAGCAGTGTACGGACGGCGCGCTCTGGAAACACCATATATTTT.

This clone was picked up one time. V and J are TRBV6-1 and TRBJ1-1, with D possibly matching TRBD1 (5 bases). Germline CDR1 MNHNS, CDR2 SASEGT. CDR3 length: 15 residues. Trimming took 2 bases from V and 6 from J, leaving 16 bases between them. Here the CDR3 DNA reads TGTGCCAGCAGTGAAAGGGACGGTCGGGGGGCTGAAGCTTTCTTT. Translation gives CASSERDGRGAEAFF.

V is TRBV5-1 and J is TRBJ2-5; TRBD2 aligns across 10 bases. Germline V gives CDR1 SGHRS, CDR2 YFSETQ. This CDR3 has 18 residues. The V gene end was trimmed by 4 bases and the J gene end by 2 bases; junction bases not matched to a gene: 14. The CDR3 DNA reads TGCGCCAGCAGCCCTGGACTAGCGGAAGGAGGTTGGCAAGAGACCCAGTACTTC. Translating gives CASSPGLAEGGWQETQYF.

The chain recombines TRBV5-8 with TRBJ2-7; perhaps TRBD2 as D (5 bases). Trimming took 2 bases from V and 2 from J, leaving 11 bases between them. The CDR3 is 14 amino acids. The germline V gene has CDR1 SGHTS and CDR2 YDEGEE. DNA for the CDR3: TGTGCCAGCAGCTTTTTAGGACTGGCCTACGAGCAGTACTTC. This translates into CASSFLGLAYEQYF.

The chain employs TRBV5-1 and TRBJ2-1; D is possibly TRBD2 (5 bases). The germline V gene has CDR1 SGHRS and CDR2 YFSETQ. Trimming removed 2 bases at V and 0 bases at J, with 9 bases between. This CDR3 contains 15 residues. The CDR3 DNA is TGCGCCAGCAGCTTAGGGCTAGCCTCCTACAATGAGCAGTTCTTC. Residues: CASSLGLASYNEQFF.

The CDR3 nucleotides read TGTGCCAGCAGCGTATCCCCACACTCCTACGAGCAGTACTTC. Translated, it gives CASSVSPHSYEQYF. The V gene is TRBV9, the J gene TRBJ2-7; no firm D call. The germline V and J ends were trimmed by 1 base and 0 bases, with 8 bases remaining between them. This CDR3 is 14 amino acids long. Germline-derived CDR1 and CDR2 are SGDLS and YYNGEE.

The chain has TRBV6-5 and TRBJ2-7, with D possibly matching TRBD1 (5 bases). Trimming stripped 7 bases from V and 0 bases from J, with 7 bases between. Germline V gene sequence: CDR1 MNHEY, CDR2 SVGAGI. The CDR3 is 12 amino acids. The CDR3 DNA sequence: TGTGCCAGCAAGGGGCACTCCTACGAGCAGTACTTC. Its protein product is CASKGHSYEQYF.

This clone was seen just once. This chain joins TRBV2 and TRBJ2-7; 12 nucleotides agree with TRBD1. The junction had 3 bases not matched to a gene; V was cut back by 6 bases and J by 3 bases. CDR3 size: 14 residues. The V gene's germline CDR1 is SNHLY and CDR2 FYNNEI. The CDR3, as DNA: TGTGCCAGCAGGGGACAGGGGGCAAGCTACGAGCAGTACTTC. Its protein product is CASRGQGASYEQYF.

The rearrangement joins TRBV19 to TRBJ1-5; D might be TRBD1 (5 bases). V was shortened by 8 bases and J by 1 base, with 12 bases between the two germline ends. The CDR3 runs to 14 residues. CDR1 LNHDA and CDR2 SQIVND come from the germline V gene (reference sequence). The CDR3 coding sequence is TGTGCCAGTTGGGACGCCCGAAGCAATCAGCCCCAGCATTTT. Its translation: CASWDARSNQPQHF.

The chain joins TRBV5-1 to TRBJ2-5; TRBD2 aligns across 8 bases. This CDR3 has 18 amino acids. Looked up from germline, CDR1 is SGHRS and CDR2 is YFSETQ. V dropped 1 base and J dropped 7; count of bases not matched to a gene: 18. The CDR3 DNA sequence: TGCGCCAGCAGCTTGAGCCCCTCCAGCGGGAGCGGCGTGGGGACCCAGTACTTC. This encodes CASSLSPSSGSGVGTQYF.

This sequence joins TRBV14 and TRBJ2-2, with D uncertain. The CDR3 has 13 amino acids. V dropped 5 bases and J dropped 4 bases, with 8 bases sitting between them. In germline, CDR1 is SGHDN, CDR2 FVKESK. CDR3 in amino acids: CASSRQSTGELFF. The CDR3, as DNA: TGTGCCAGCAGCAGGCAGAGCACCGGGGAGCTGTTTTTT.

This chain connects TRBV6-5 to TRBJ2-1, with D uncertain. The CDR3 consists of 14 residues. CDR1 is MNHEY and CDR2 is SVGAGI in the germline V gene. Trimming stripped 5 bases from V and 5 bases from J, with 13 bases between. CDR3 sequence reads: CASSRERLNNEQFF. The CDR3 DNA sequence: TGTGCCAGCAGTCGCGAACGACTGAACAATGAGCAGTTCTTC.

The chain uses TRBV7-8 and TRBJ2-2; D is tentatively TRBD1 or TRBD2 (5 bases each). The germline gives CDR1 SGHVS, CDR2 FQNEAQ. V lost 2 bases, J lost 6 bases, and 16 bases lay in between. This CDR3 is 16 amino acids long. The CDR3 DNA reads as TGTGCCAGCAGCTTAATGAGGGACCCCCCCTCCGGGGAGCTGTTTTTT. This gives the protein CASSLMRDPPSGELFF. Complete variable domain (other parts from reference TRBV7-8 and TRBJ2-2): GAGVSQSPRYKVAKRGQDVALRCDPISGHVSLFWYQQALGQGPEFLTYFQNEAQLDKSGLPSDRFFAERPEGSVSTLKIQRTQQEDSAVYLCASSLMRDPPSGELFFGEGSRLTVL.

V is TRBV30 and J is TRBJ2-6, with D perhaps TRBD1 (6 bases). CDR3 size: 16 residues. The germline V gene has CDR1 GTSNPN and CDR2 SVGIG (reference sequence). Trimming pared 5 bases from V and 0 bases from J, leaving 14 bases between. The CDR3 sequence is CAWGGTSRSGANVLTF. Here the CDR3 DNA reads TGTGCCTGGGGGGGCACCTCCCGCTCTGGGGCCAACGTCCTGACTTTC.

This clone was seen once. This chain joins TRBV7-9 and TRBJ1-1, with D unclear. V lost 2 bases, J lost 1 base, and 11 bases lay in between. The CDR3 extends over 15 amino acids. Germline V gene data show CDR1 as SEHNR and CDR2 as FQNEAQ (reference sequence). The CDR3 loop is CASSLKGSWNTEAFF. The DNA for the CDR3 is TGTGCCAGCAGCTTAAAGGGATCTTGGAACACTGAAGCTTTCTTT.

V is TRBV7-9 and J is TRBJ1-1; the D gene is possibly TRBD1 (6 bases). V was cut by 5 bases and J by 0 bases, with 13 bases left in between. This CDR3 is built from 15 residues. Germline loops: CDR1 SEHNR, CDR2 FQNEAQ (reference sequence). In DNA, the CDR3 is TGTGCCAGCAGCCCTCTTACAGGGCTGAACACTGAAGCTTTCTTT. Protein product: CASSPLTGLNTEAFF. Based on the CDR3 plus reference TRBV7-9 and TRBJ1-1, the full variable domain is DTGVSQNPRHKITKRGQNVTFRCDPISEHNRLYWYRQTLGQGPEFLTYFQNEAQLEKSRLLSDRFSAERPKGSFSTLEIQRTEQGDSAMYLCASSPLTGLNTEAFFGQGTRLTVV.

The chain employs TRBV6-5 and TRBJ2-7; no clear D. The CDR3 length is 11 residues. The V and J ends lost 5 bases and 6 bases respectively, with 8 bases between them. Per germline, CDR1 MNHEY and CDR2 SVGAGI. CDR3 nucleotide sequence: TGTGCCAGCAGTCACATTGCCGAGCAGTACTTC. It is translated as CASSHIAEQYF.

The V gene is TRBV6-5, the J gene TRBJ1-2; 8 positions agree with TRBD1. The V gene's germline CDR1 is MNHEY and CDR2 SVGAGI. CDR3 length equals 15 residues. The V and J ends lost 6 bases and 4 bases, in that order; junction bases with no gene match: 10. The chain's CDR3 is CASSEQGGDFYGYTF. The CDR3 DNA reads TGTGCCAGCAGCGAACAGGGGGGAGACTTCTATGGCTACACCTTC.

CDR3 amino acids: CASSSPLDRDKYGYTF. The CDR3 DNA is TGTGCCAGCAGCTCGCCACTTGACAGGGATAAATATGGCTACACCTTC. The chain couples TRBV7-6 to TRBJ1-2, with TRBD1 identical over 7 bases. V was clipped by 4 bases and J by 5 bases; unmatched bases: 13. Germline CDR1 is SGHVS and CDR2 is FNYEAQ. The CDR3 spans 16 residues.